These T cell receptor beta chains were read from a single sample in a study of breast tumors, draining lymph nodes, adjacent tissues. In TCRdb, the multiplex PCR reads were re-called with MiXCR into one record per CDR3 protein. Of tens of thousands of distinct CDR3 sequences listed, around 60% are singletons. The sample comprised breast tumor tissue. The receptors derive from a female donor with breast cancer. Some clones in this sample may be carry-over from other donors' samples. The CDR3 runs from the conserved cysteine through the conserved F or W. A D gene is named only where the DNA matches it firmly. The listing skips clone size in some rows; elsewhere it reads once, few, many or a size class.

d_call: .
v_call: TRBV7-2
j_call: TRBJ2-5
clone_size: medium-sized
cdr3_aa: CASSFGSKETQYF
cdr3_nt: TGTGCCAGCAGCTTCGGATCTAAAGAGACCCAGTACTTC

d_call: TRBD1
v_call: TRBV6-6
j_call: TRBJ1-2
clone_size: many
cdr3_aa: CASSYSTGGNYGYTF
cdr3_nt: TGTGCCAGCAGTTACTCCACAGGGGGCAACTATGGCTACACCTTC

d_call: TRBD1
v_call: TRBV20-1
j_call: TRBJ2-1
clone_size: .
cdr3_aa: CSAETGPNYNEQFF
cdr3_nt: TGCAGTGCTGAGACAGGGCCCAACTACAATGAGCAGTTCTTC

d_call: TRBD1
v_call: TRBV2
j_call: TRBJ1-6
clone_size: many
cdr3_aa: CASRGQYSPLHF
cdr3_nt: TGTGCCAGCAGGGGACAGTATTCACCCCTCCACTTT

d_call: .
v_call: TRBV29-1
j_call: TRBJ1-2
clone_size: .
cdr3_aa: CSVDRGDGDYGYTF
cdr3_nt: TGCAGCGTTGATAGAGGGGACGGTGACTATGGCTACACCTTC

d_call: TRBD1
v_call: TRBV20-1
j_call: TRBJ1-4
clone_size: .
cdr3_aa: CSARGQGREKLFF
cdr3_nt: TGCAGTGCTAGGGGACAGGGGAGGGAAAAACTGTTTTTT

d_call: TRBD2
v_call: TRBV5-1
j_call: TRBJ2-3
clone_size: .
cdr3_aa: CASSRLAGAGYVGDTQYF
cdr3_nt: TGCGCCAGCAGCAGGCTAGCGGGAGCGGGGTATGTAGGAGATACGCAGTATTTT

d_call: TRBD1
v_call: TRBV19
j_call: TRBJ1-4
clone_size: .
cdr3_aa: CASVGSQGAAYEKLFF
cdr3_nt: TGTGCCTCAGTGGGGTCACAGGGGGCGGCCTATGAAAAACTGTTTTTT

d_call: TRBD2
v_call: TRBV5-5
j_call: TRBJ2-1
clone_size: .
cdr3_aa: CASSSGLAGGPNEQFF
cdr3_nt: TGTGCCAGCAGCTCAGGACTAGCGGGAGGGCCCAATGAGCAGTTCTTC

d_call: .
v_call: TRBV15
j_call: TRBJ1-6
clone_size: few
cdr3_aa: CATSRVGGVGGNSPLHF
cdr3_nt: TGTGCCACCAGCAGAGTTGGGGGCGTGGGTGGAAATTCACCCCTCCACTTT

d_call: .
v_call: TRBV5-6
j_call: TRBJ1-4
clone_size: many
cdr3_aa: CASSLGQPNEKLFF
cdr3_nt: TGTGCCAGCAGCTTGGGACAGCCTAATGAAAAACTGTTTTTT

d_call: .
v_call: TRBV12-3/TRBV12-4
j_call: TRBJ2-2
clone_size: .
cdr3_aa: CASSEAGELFF
cdr3_nt: TGTGCCAGCAGTGAAGCAGGGGAGCTGTTTTTT

d_call: .
v_call: TRBV29-1
j_call: TRBJ2-1
clone_size: .
cdr3_aa: CSVVYYLGDYNEQFF
cdr3_nt: TGCAGCGTTGTTTACTACTTAGGGGATTACAATGAGCAGTTCTTC

d_call: .
v_call: TRBV2
j_call: TRBJ1-5
clone_size: .
cdr3_aa: CASSEKVNQPQHF
cdr3_nt: TGTGCCAGCAGCGAAAAAGTGAATCAGCCCCAGCATTTT

d_call: TRBD2
v_call: TRBV29-1
j_call: TRBJ2-1
clone_size: .
cdr3_aa: CSVVASGRRNEQFF
cdr3_nt: TGCAGCGTTGTGGCTAGCGGGAGGAGGAATGAGCAGTTCTTC

d_call: TRBD2
v_call: TRBV2
j_call: TRBJ2-1
clone_size: .
cdr3_aa: CASSEGGIDNEQFF
cdr3_nt: TGTGCCAGCAGTGAGGGGGGGATCGATAATGAGCAGTTCTTC

d_call: .
v_call: TRBV5-6
j_call: TRBJ1-6
clone_size: many
cdr3_aa: CASSLKGRTTHSPLHF
cdr3_nt: TGTGCCAGCAGCTTGAAAGGAAGGACAACTCATTCACCCCTCCACTTT

d_call: .
v_call: TRBV19
j_call: TRBJ2-2
clone_size: many
cdr3_aa: CASSMLGPSRELFF
cdr3_nt: TGTGCCAGTAGTATGTTGGGACCGTCGAGGGAGCTGTTTTTT

d_call: TRBD1
v_call: TRBV19
j_call: TRBJ1-5
clone_size: .
cdr3_aa: CASGMGRQGMNQPQHF
cdr3_nt: TGTGCCAGTGGTATGGGTAGACAGGGAATGAATCAGCCCCAGCATTTT

d_call: .
v_call: TRBV7-2
j_call: TRBJ1-3
clone_size: .
cdr3_aa: CASSSYSDSGFYLCAWSRRDTIYF
cdr3_nt: .

d_call: TRBD1
v_call: TRBV6-5
j_call: TRBJ1-2
clone_size: .
cdr3_aa: CASSRTGWDGYTF
cdr3_nt: TGTGCCAGCAGTCGGACAGGGTGGGATGGCTACACCTTC

d_call: TRBD1
v_call: TRBV5-1
j_call: TRBJ2-5
clone_size: .
cdr3_aa: CASSLAAAGGETQYF
cdr3_nt: TGCGCCAGCAGCTTGGCGGCGGCAGGGGGAGAGACCCAGTACTTC

d_call: .
v_call: TRBV10-3
j_call: TRBJ2-5
clone_size: .
cdr3_aa: CAISDVSAATQYF
cdr3_nt: TGTGCCATCAGTGACGTCTCCGCGGCGACCCAGTACTTC

d_call: .
v_call: TRBV5-4
j_call: TRBJ1-3
clone_size: few
cdr3_aa: CASSQDSTGNTIYF
cdr3_nt: TGTGCCAGCAGCCAGGACAGCACTGGAAACACCATATATTTT

d_call: TRBD1
v_call: TRBV20-1
j_call: TRBJ1-6
clone_size: .
cdr3_aa: CSARQGAVLSPLHF
cdr3_nt: TGCAGTGCTAGGCAGGGGGCGGTCTTATCACCCCTCCACTTT

d_call: .
v_call: TRBV9
j_call: TRBJ2-7
clone_size: .
cdr3_aa: CAGSGGEAYEQYF
cdr3_nt: TGTGCCGGCAGCGGAGGGGAAGCCTACGAGCAGTACTTC

d_call: TRBD1
v_call: TRBV9
j_call: TRBJ1-2
clone_size: .
cdr3_aa: CASSLTGGAGGYTF
cdr3_nt: TGTGCCAGCAGCCTGACAGGGGGCGCGGGCGGCTACACCTTC

d_call: TRBD1
v_call: TRBV7-2
j_call: TRBJ1-4
clone_size: .
cdr3_aa: CASSSQGAPNEKLFF
cdr3_nt: TGTGCCAGCAGCTCCCAGGGGGCGCCTAATGAAAAACTGTTTTTT

d_call: .
v_call: TRBV9
j_call: TRBJ2-3
clone_size: .
cdr3_aa: CASSVGWGEAYTQYF
cdr3_nt: TGTGCCAGCAGCGTAGGTTGGGGTGAAGCTTATACGCAGTATTTT

d_call: .
v_call: TRBV6-1
j_call: TRBJ2-5
clone_size: .
cdr3_aa: CASSHSMGEGDQETQYF
cdr3_nt: TGTGCCAGCAGTCACTCGATGGGAGAGGGGGATCAAGAGACCCAGTACTTC

d_call: .
v_call: TRBV7-9
j_call: TRBJ1-1
clone_size: many
cdr3_aa: CASSLNGGEAFF
cdr3_nt: TGTGCCAGCAGCTTAAATGGGGGGGAAGCTTTCTTT

d_call: .
v_call: TRBV7-2
j_call: TRBJ2-3
clone_size: many
cdr3_aa: CASSPRASGLPFTADTQYF
cdr3_nt: TGTGCCAGCAGCCCCAGGGCTTCGGGCCTCCCCTTCACAGCGGATACGCAGTATTTT

d_call: TRBD2
v_call: TRBV15
j_call: TRBJ2-1
clone_size: many
cdr3_aa: CATSRVPSGEQFF
cdr3_nt: TGTGCCACCAGCAGAGTTCCTAGCGGTGAGCAGTTCTTC

d_call: TRBD2
v_call: TRBV24-1
j_call: TRBJ2-1
clone_size: .
cdr3_aa: CATSTRGTSGRRAYNEQPF
cdr3_nt: TGTGCCACCAGTACCCGTGGGACTAGCGGGCGCCGGGCCTACAATGAGCAGCCCTTC

d_call: TRBD2
v_call: TRBV29-1
j_call: TRBJ2-3
clone_size: .
cdr3_aa: CSGLAGGYNEQYF
cdr3_nt: TGCAGCGGCTTAGCGGGGGGGTACAATGAGCAGTATTTT

d_call: .
v_call: TRBV7-7
j_call: TRBJ1-6
clone_size: .
cdr3_aa: CASSLARGENSPLHF
cdr3_nt: TGTGCTAGCAGCTTAGCGCGGGGTGAAAATTCACCCCTCCACTTT

d_call: .
v_call: TRBV20-1
j_call: TRBJ2-7
clone_size: .
cdr3_aa: CSATTPRNGSEQYF
cdr3_nt: TGCAGTGCTACGACCCCTAGGAACGGGTCCGAGCAGTACTTC

d_call: .
v_call: TRBV9
j_call: TRBJ1-2
clone_size: .
cdr3_aa: CASLHGGGNTF
cdr3_nt: TGTGCCAGCCTCCACGGGGGGGGCAACACCTTC

d_call: TRBD2
v_call: TRBV30
j_call: TRBJ2-3
clone_size: many
cdr3_aa: CAWRGGLATDTQYF
cdr3_nt: TGTGCCTGGAGGGGCGGACTAGCGACAGATACGCAGTATTTT

d_call: .
v_call: TRBV12-3/TRBV12-4
j_call: TRBJ1-2
clone_size: once
cdr3_aa: CASSFYPGEFVF
cdr3_nt: TGTGCCAGCAGTTTTTACCCCGGGGAGTTTGTGTTC

d_call: .
v_call: TRBV15
j_call: TRBJ1-2
clone_size: .
cdr3_aa: CATSMRRAPGYTF
cdr3_nt: TGTGCCACCAGCATGCGCAGGGCTCCTGGCTACACCTTC

d_call: TRBD2
v_call: TRBV24-1
j_call: TRBJ2-1
clone_size: many
cdr3_aa: CATGVAGAEGEQFF
cdr3_nt: TGTGCCACCGGCGTAGCGGGAGCGGAGGGTGAGCAGTTCTTC

d_call: .
v_call: TRBV6-2/TRBV6-3
j_call: TRBJ1-2
clone_size: many
cdr3_aa: CASSRQVLHYGYTF
cdr3_nt: TGTGCCAGCAGTCGACAGGTCCTTCACTATGGCTACACCTTC

d_call: .
v_call: TRBV6-1
j_call: TRBJ1-5
clone_size: .
cdr3_aa: CASSGQLNNQPQHF
cdr3_nt: TGTGCCAGCAGCGGACAGCTTAACAATCAGCCCCAGCATTTT

d_call: .
v_call: TRBV20-1
j_call: TRBJ1-4
clone_size: .
cdr3_aa: CSASAPSEKLFF
cdr3_nt: TGCAGTGCTAGTGCCCCCTCAGAAAAACTGTTTTTT

d_call: .
v_call: TRBV7-2
j_call: TRBJ2-5
clone_size: .
cdr3_aa: CASRPALSFVQETQYF
cdr3_nt: TGTGCCAGCAGACCCGCCCTCTCCTTCGTCCAAGAGACCCAGTACTTC

d_call: .
v_call: TRBV28
j_call: TRBJ1-1
clone_size: many
cdr3_aa: CASSVQGKAFF
cdr3_nt: TGTGCCAGCAGTGTACAGGGTAAGGCTTTCTTT

d_call: .
v_call: TRBV9
j_call: TRBJ2-7
clone_size: .
cdr3_aa: CASSRELSSYEQYF
cdr3_nt: TGTGCCAGCAGTCGGGAGCTGAGCTCCTACGAGCAGTACTTC

d_call: TRBD2
v_call: TRBV6-2/TRBV6-3
j_call: TRBJ2-1
clone_size: many
cdr3_aa: CASSSSSGRNEQFF
cdr3_nt: TGTGCCAGCAGTTCATCTAGCGGGAGGAATGAGCAGTTCTTC

d_call: .
v_call: TRBV2
j_call: TRBJ2-5
clone_size: many
cdr3_aa: CASCLTETQYF
cdr3_nt: TGTGCCAGCTGTCTTACAGAGACCCAGTACTTC

d_call: .
v_call: TRBV6-6
j_call: TRBJ2-1
clone_size: many
cdr3_aa: CASSTIRGPYNEQFF
cdr3_nt: TGTGCCAGCAGTACTATCCGCGGCCCTTACAATGAGCAGTTCTTC

d_call: .
v_call: TRBV7-9
j_call: TRBJ1-3
clone_size: many
cdr3_aa: CASSFHSSGNTIYF
cdr3_nt: TGTGCCAGCAGCTTCCACAGCTCTGGAAACACCATATATTTT

d_call: TRBD2
v_call: TRBV7-6
j_call: TRBJ2-1
clone_size: medium-sized
cdr3_aa: CASSASGGPSNSYNEQFF
cdr3_nt: TGTGCCAGCTCCGCTAGCGGGGGGCCCTCTAATTCCTACAATGAGCAGTTCTTC

d_call: .
v_call: TRBV5-6
j_call: TRBJ1-3
clone_size: .
cdr3_aa: CASSSKAAGRYGYTIYF
cdr3_nt: TGTGCCAGCAGCTCGAAGGCCGCAGGGAGGTATGGCTACACCATATATTTT

d_call: .
v_call: TRBV12-3/TRBV12-4
j_call: TRBJ1-4
clone_size: .
cdr3_aa: CASSFGTTTNEKLFF
cdr3_nt: TGTGCCAGCAGTTTTGGTACCACAACTAATGAAAAACTGTTTTTT

d_call: .
v_call: TRBV25-1
j_call: TRBJ2-1
clone_size: .
cdr3_aa: CASSAQGTTYNEQFF
cdr3_nt: TGTGCCAGCAGTGCGCAGGGGACAACCTACAATGAGCAGTTCTTC

d_call: .
v_call: TRBV7-2
j_call: TRBJ2-3
clone_size: medium-sized
cdr3_aa: CASTKTGIYTDTQYF
cdr3_nt: TGTGCCAGCACCAAAACGGGCATTTACACAGATACGCAGTATTTT

d_call: TRBD1
v_call: TRBV2
j_call: TRBJ1-4
clone_size: .
cdr3_aa: CASSLIGTANEKLFF
cdr3_nt: TGTGCCAGCAGCCTAATCGGGACAGCTAATGAAAAACTGTTTTTT

d_call: .
v_call: TRBV7-9
j_call: TRBJ2-2
clone_size: few
cdr3_aa: CASSLGPDVGELFF
cdr3_nt: TGTGCCAGCAGCTTGGGTCCGGACGTCGGGGAGCTGTTTTTT

d_call: .
v_call: TRBV2
j_call: TRBJ2-7
clone_size: .
cdr3_aa: CASSEYGTTYEQYF
cdr3_nt: TGTGCCAGCAGTGAATATGGGACAACCTACGAGCAGTACTTC